The rows below give T cell receptor beta chains drawn from one sample of a study of vaccination and CD4 T cells after COVID-19. MiXCR was run by TCRdb on the PCR reads, yielding one entry per CDR3 protein. The sample carries around 18,000 distinct CDR3 sequences, around 75% recorded once. Their specific antigens are unknown. Sequenced: CD4+ T cells from blood, cultured in vitro. The receptors stem from a human donor who had recovered from COVID-19. The CDR3 runs from the conserved cysteine through the conserved F or W. The D gene is left open where the match is weak. Clone size is shown for a subset of rows, as once, few, many or a class of expanded clone.

>.|TRBV7-3|TRBJ2-2|.
CASSPDPKNTGELFF
TGTGCCAGCAGCCCCGACCCTAAAAACACCGGGGAGCTGTTTTTT
>.|TRBV20-1|TRBJ1-1|.
CSALGIGGTEAFF
TGCAGTGCTTTGGGAATCGGGGGCACTGAAGCTTTCTTT
>.|TRBV19|TRBJ1-2|TRBD1
CASRNPGQNYGYTF
TGTGCCAGTAGGAACCCGGGACAGAACTATGGCTACACCTTC
>.|TRBV19|TRBJ2-1|TRBD2
CASTSTSGRENEQFF
TGTGCCAGTACCTCGACCAGCGGGAGGGAGAATGAGCAGTTCTTC
>.|TRBV18|TRBJ1-1|.
CASSPPPDTEAFF
TGTGCCAGCTCACCTCCCCCGGACACTGAAGCTTTCTTT
>.|TRBV15|TRBJ1-3|.
CATSRDSNPLGGNTIYF
TGTGCCACCAGCAGAGATTCCAATCCTTTGGGTGGAAACACCATATATTTT
>once|TRBV6-1|TRBJ2-7|TRBD1
CASSSVGQVSIYEQYF
TGTGCCAGCAGCTCCGTTGGACAGGTTTCCATCTACGAGCAGTACTTC
>.|TRBV5-1|TRBJ1-1|TRBD1
CASSTGTGGKAEAFF
TGCGCCAGCAGCACCGGGACAGGGGGGAAGGCTGAAGCTTTCTTT
>few|TRBV7-8|TRBJ2-3|.
CASSLDRTRGADTQYF
TGTGCCAGCAGCTTAGACCGAACTCGGGGTGCAGATACGCAGTATTTT
>.|TRBV5-4|TRBJ2-1|TRBD2
CASSLRTSGNEQFF
TGTGCCAGCAGCTTGCGGACTAGCGGTAATGAGCAGTTCTTC
>few|TRBV7-2|TRBJ1-1|.
CASSLEYTEAFF
TGTGCCAGCAGCCTCGAATACACTGAAGCTTTCTTT
>.|TRBV20-1|TRBJ2-2|TRBD2
CSAQREGRSGELFF
TGCAGTGCTCAGCGGGAGGGCCGATCCGGGGAGCTGTTTTTT
>once|TRBV20-1|TRBJ2-3|.
CSASRQASTDTQYF
TGCAGTGCTAGCCGACAGGCTAGCACAGATACGCAGTATTTT
>.|TRBV10-1|TRBJ2-7|TRBD2
CASSASSGRAYEQYF
TGCGCCAGCAGTGCCTCTAGCGGGAGGGCCTACGAGCAGTACTTC
>.|TRBV28|TRBJ1-1|.
CASIQGSRAEAFF
TGTGCCAGCATACAGGGTAGTAGGGCTGAAGCTTTCTTT
>.|TRBV19|TRBJ1-6|TRBD1
CASSRDRDLYNSPLHF
TGTGCCAGTAGTCGGGACAGAGATTTATATAATTCACCCCTCCACTTT
>.|TRBV27|TRBJ1-1|TRBD1
CASSFGTGDYTEAFF
TGTGCCAGCAGTTTCGGGACAGGGGACTACACTGAAGCTTTCTTT
>.|TRBV2|TRBJ1-5|.
CASSGGGGNQPQHF
TGTGCCAGCAGTGGAGGGGGGGGCAATCAGCCCCAGCATTTT
>.|TRBV7-2|TRBJ1-1|.
CASSLMGPGTEAFF
TGTGCCAGCAGCTTAATGGGGCCGGGGACTGAAGCTTTCTTT
>.|TRBV9|TRBJ2-5|.
CASSQGPPPGETQYF
TGTGCCAGCAGTCAGGGACCCCCTCCAGGAGAGACCCAGTACTTC
>.|TRBV6-1|TRBJ2-5|.
CASARDDLGETQYF
TGTGCCAGCGCGAGGGACGACCTCGGAGAGACCCAGTACTTC
>once|TRBV5-4|TRBJ1-2|.
CASSLFGDVRGYTF
TGTGCCAGCAGCTTGTTTGGGGATGTAAGGGGCTACACCTTC
>.|TRBV5-1|TRBJ2-2|.
CASSRGAGATNTGELFF
TGCGCCAGCAGCCGGGGGGCGGGGGCCACGAACACCGGGGAGCTGTTTTTT
>.|TRBV20-1|TRBJ2-1|.
CSASRTYSYNEQFF
TGCAGTGCTAGCCGGACGTACTCCTACAATGAGCAGTTCTTC
>.|TRBV19|TRBJ1-1|.
CASTIGEHYNTEAFF
TGTGCCAGTACCATAGGGGAACATTATAACACTGAAGCTTTCTTT
>.|TRBV7-8|TRBJ1-1|.
CASSLGQALEAFF
TGTGCCAGCAGCTTAGGCCAGGCGCTTGAAGCTTTCTTT
>once|TRBV20-1|TRBJ1-2|.
CSARGSGDYGYTF
TGCAGTGCTAGAGGGTCAGGGGACTATGGCTACACCTTC
>.|TRBV19|TRBJ1-6|TRBD1
CASSTGTGVNSPLHF
TGTGCCAGTAGTACCGGGACAGGGGTTAATTCACCCCTCCACTTT
>.|TRBV6-5|TRBJ1-1|TRBD1
CASSSTAGTGGITEAFF
TGTGCCAGCAGTTCTACTGCCGGGACAGGGGGGATCACTGAAGCTTTCTTT
>few|TRBV7-2|TRBJ1-2|TRBD1
CASSSGTGERYGYTF
TGTGCCAGCAGCTCAGGGACAGGGGAGCGGTATGGCTACACCTTC
>.|TRBV6-1|TRBJ2-1|.
CAISISPGVNEQFF
TGTGCCATCAGTATTAGCCCAGGGGTCAATGAGCAGTTCTTC
>.|TRBV14|TRBJ1-1|.
CASSLTNSEAFF
TGTGCCAGCAGCTTAACTAACTCTGAAGCTTTCTTT
>.|TRBV27|TRBJ1-1|.
CASSLRGEGLRGAFF
TGTGCCAGCAGTTTACGGGGGGAGGGACTCCGGGGAGCTTTCTTT
>.|TRBV25-1|TRBJ1-6|.
CASSEIQGSPLHF
TGTGCCAGCAGTGAGATCCAGGGTTCACCCCTCCACTTT
>.|TRBV2|TRBJ1-2|.
CASSERFGVNYGYTF
TGTGCCAGCAGTGAAAGGTTCGGGGTTAACTATGGCTACACCTTC
>once|TRBV6-5|TRBJ2-1|TRBD2
CASSYGREWFNEQFF
TGTGCCAGCAGTTACGGGCGGGAGTGGTTCAATGAGCAGTTCTTC
>few|TRBV27|TRBJ2-3|TRBD1
CASSFIGTGAIDTQYF
TGTGCCAGCAGTTTCATAGGGACAGGGGCAATAGATACGCAGTATTTT
>once|TRBV7-2|TRBJ2-3|TRBD2
CASSPRERGEGNTQYF
TGTGCCAGCAGCCCAAGGGAGCGGGGGGAAGGGAATACGCAGTATTTT
>few|TRBV20-1|TRBJ2-2|TRBD2
CSARSRTSVTGELFF
TGCAGTGCTAGATCGAGGACTAGCGTTACCGGGGAGCTGTTTTTT
>few|TRBV20-1|TRBJ1-1|TRBD1
CSAERTGANTEAFF
TGCAGTGCAGAACGGACAGGGGCTAACACTGAAGCTTTCTTT
>.|TRBV6-1|TRBJ2-1|TRBD1
CASSVIDRGRENEQFF
TGTGCCAGCAGTGTTATCGACAGGGGGCGCGAAAATGAGCAGTTCTTC
>few|TRBV27|TRBJ2-7|.
CASSLGATRAAYEQYF
TGTGCCAGCAGTTTAGGGGCGACAAGAGCCGCGTACGAGCAGTACTTC
>.|TRBV6-5|TRBJ1-1|.
CASSYSGQALGTEAFF
TGTGCCAGCAGTTACTCGGGGCAGGCACTTGGGACTGAAGCTTTCTTT
>.|TRBV19|TRBJ2-4|TRBD2
CASRALAGKNIQYF
TGTGCCAGTAGGGCACTAGCGGGAAAAAACATTCAGTACTTC
>few|TRBV19|TRBJ2-2|TRBD2
CASAQLAGLAGELFF
TGTGCCAGTGCTCAACTAGCGGGGTTGGCCGGGGAGCTGTTTTTT
>.|TRBV5-1|TRBJ2-5|.
CASSLGRARETQYF
TGCGCCAGCAGCTTGGGCAGGGCGCGGGAGACCCAGTACTTC
>.|TRBV11-2|TRBJ1-1|.
CASSFGLNTEAFF
TGTGCCAGCAGCTTTGGCCTGAACACTGAAGCTTTCTTT
>.|TRBV12-3/TRBV12-4|TRBJ2-3|TRBD2
CASRVSGGGTDTQYF
TGTGCCAGCAGGGTTAGCGGGGGGGGAACAGATACGCAGTATTTT